Listed here are 25 T cell receptor beta chains from one sample, sequenced in a study of blood T cell repertoires in COVID-19. Assay: immunoSEQ multiplex PCR; the TCRdb copy retains only in-frame clones and omits some. The top ten clones hold around 15% of a sample with approximately 200,000 clones, 65% to 85% of them seen once. The sample was peripheral blood. The receptors come from a man aged 55-75 years with active or convalescent COVID-19.

Regarding this clone: The same CDR3 arises from other DNA sequences in this sample as well. The J gene is TRBJ1-1, the V gene TRBV12-5, with D possibly TRBD1 on 6 matching bases. Looked up from germline, CDR1 is LGHNT and CDR2 is FRNRAP. The CDR3 is 12 residues long. V lost 1 base and J 10 bases, leaving 10 bases between the germline ends. The CDR3, as DNA: TGTGCTAGTGGTTTGGGGCAGGGGAGAGCTTTCTTT. Protein sequence: CASGLGQGRAFF.

This clone appeared once. CDR3 amino acids: CASSAGGPYEQYF. CDR3 nucleotides: TGTGCCAGCAGCGCCGGCGGTCCCTACGAGCAGTACTTC. The chain joins TRBV7-2 to TRBJ2-7; D remains ambiguous. This CDR3 is 13 amino acids long. Germline-derived CDR1 and CDR2 are SGHTA and FQGNSA. The ends were cut back, 5 bases at V and 2 bases at J, with 10 bases in the middle. Complete variable domain (other parts from reference TRBV7-2 and TRBJ2-7): GAGVSQSPSNKVTEKGKDVELRCDPISGHTALYWYRQSLGQGLEFLIYFQGNSAPDKSGLPSDRFSAERTGGSVSTLTIQRTQQEDSAVYLCASSAGGPYEQYFGPGTRLTVT.

This chain joins TRBV10-3 and TRBJ2-1; maybe TRBD1 (5 bases). CDR3 size: 16 residues. V dropped 4 bases and J dropped 1 base, with 14 bases sitting between them. Germline V gene sequence: CDR1 ENHRY, CDR2 SYGVKD. The DNA of the CDR3 is TGTGCCATCAGTGGGTGGGTTACAGGTTCCTACAATGAGCAGTTCTTC. This sequence encodes CAISGWVTGSYNEQFF.

The chain carries TRBV4-2 and TRBJ2-1; TRBD2 agrees at 7 bases. This CDR3 has 17 residues. V gave up 0 bases and J gave up 0 bases; unmatched junction bases: 5. Germline CDR1 and CDR2: LGHNA and YNFKEQ. The CDR3 protein is CASSQDNAGVSYNEQFF. In DNA, the CDR3 is TGTGCCAGCAGCCAAGATAACGCGGGAGTCTCCTACAATGAGCAGTTCTTC.

This clone was counted a single time. The CDR3 region is CASSSRAGLNTEAFF. DNA of the CDR3: TGTGCCAGTAGTTCTCGCGCAGGGTTGAACACTGAAGCTTTCTTT. The chain joins TRBV19 to TRBJ1-1; TRBD1 is a possible D gene (5 bases). CDR1 and CDR2 from the germline V gene are LNHDA and SQIVND (reference sequence). The CDR3 extends over 15 amino acids. V lost 5 bases to trimming and J lost 0 bases, with 13 bases between them.

The chain combines TRBV7-6 with TRBJ2-7; D may be TRBD2 (5 bases). The CDR3 sequence is 14 residues long. Germline CDR1 reads SGHVS; CDR2 reads FNYEAQ. V lost 3 bases to trimming and J lost 1 base, with 10 bases between them. The CDR3 DNA follows: TGTGCCAGCAGCTTGGTAGCGAATTCCTACGAGCAGTACTTC. It specifies CASSLVANSYEQYF.

This chain uses TRBV4-3 with TRBJ2-6; 11 nucleotides line up with TRBD2. V was clipped by 5 bases and J by 0 bases; unmatched bases: 3. The germline V gene encodes CDR1 LGHNA and CDR2 YSLEER. The CDR3 has 17 residues. The CDR3 DNA is TGCGCCAGCAGCTACGGACTAGCGGGCTCTGGGGCCAACGTCCTGACTTTC. Its translation is CASSYGLAGSGANVLTF.

The gene calls are TRBV5-1 and TRBJ1-6; D is unclear. Trimming removed 5 bases from V and 0 bases from J, with 6 bases in between. The CDR3 extends over 14 amino acids. Per the germline V gene, CDR1 is SGHRS and CDR2 is YFSETQ. The CDR3: CASSDTSYNSPLHF. In DNA form, the CDR3 reads TGCGCCAGCAGTGACACCTCCTATAATTCACCCCTCCACTTT.

The V call is TRBV19, the J call TRBJ2-1; 9 nucleotides line up with TRBD1. CDR1 and CDR2 from the germline V gene are LNHDA and SQIVND (reference sequence). The ends lost 5 bases at V and 7 bases at J; junction bases unmatched: 3. There are 13 residues in the CDR3. The chain's CDR3 is CASSPGQGNEQFF. The CDR3, as DNA: TGTGCCAGTAGTCCCGGACAGGGGAATGAGCAGTTCTTC.

To note about this clone: The junction departs from germline at one end; a sequencing error may be responsible. This chain joins TRBV27 and TRBJ2-1; D unresolved. The CDR3 consists of 14 residues. From germline, CDR1 is MNHEY and CDR2 SMNVEV (reference sequence). As DNA, the CDR3 is TGTGCCAGCAGTTCCCGCCCGCCCTACAGTGAGCAGTTCTTC. It encodes CASSSRPPYSEQFF.

This chain links TRBV5-1 with TRBJ2-1, with a possible D match to TRBD2 (5 bases). The CDR3 loop spans 14 amino acids. V gave up 2 bases and J gave up 3 bases, with 9 bases separating them. CDR1 and CDR2 from the germline V gene are SGHRS and YFSETQ. CDR3 DNA: TGCGCCAGCAGCTTAGCGGACCGCTACAATGAGCAGTTCTTC. Protein: CASSLADRYNEQFF.

This clone was recorded a few times. J is TRBJ1-1 and V is TRBV3-1 (or the pseudogene TRBV3-2); D remains unclear. Germline CDR1 is LGHDT and CDR2 is YNNKEL (reference sequence). The CDR3 runs to 13 residues. The V end was cut by 2 bases, the J end by 2 bases, with 6 bases between. CDR3 sequence (DNA): TGTGCCAGCAGCCAAAGAGATAACACTGAAGCTTTCTTT. This encodes CASSQRDNTEAFF.

The chain employs TRBV20-1 and TRBJ2-4; 9 nucleotides align to TRBD1. The CDR3 runs 13 residues. Trimming cost V 3 bases and J 7 bases; bases outside gene matches: 4. The germline V gene encodes CDR1 DFQATT and CDR2 SNEGSKA (reference sequence). CDR3 amino acids: CSASRTGENIQYF. The CDR3 DNA follows: TGCAGTGCTAGTAGGACAGGGGAGAACATTCAGTACTTC.

This chain uses TRBV6-1 with TRBJ1-2, with a tentative D call TRBD1 (5 bases). This CDR3 contains 15 residues. Germline loops: CDR1 MNHNS, CDR2 SASEGT. Deletions cut 0 bases from V and 3 bases from J, with 11 bases between. The CDR3 region is CASSEAGHLYYGYTF. The CDR3 DNA follows: TGTGCCAGCAGTGAAGCAGGACATCTATACTATGGCTACACCTTC.

V and J are TRBV3-1 (or the pseudogene TRBV3-2) and TRBJ2-1; 12 bases align to TRBD2. Trimming cost V 4 bases and J 7 bases; bases outside gene matches: 5. The CDR3 is 15 residues long. Germline V gene lookup returns CDR1 LGHDT and CDR2 YNNKEL (reference sequence). The CDR3 DNA follows: TGTGCCAGCAGCCCGGGTGGACTAGCGGGAAATGAGCAGTTCTTC. This codes for CASSPGGLAGNEQFF.

J is TRBJ2-7 and V is TRBV5-6; 13 bases fit TRBD2. The CDR3 has 17 residues. After removal of 5 bases from V and 2 bases from J, the junction contained 10 bases not matched to a gene. Germline CDR1 is SGHDT and CDR2 is YYEEEE. The CDR3 protein is CASRRGLAGVGPYEQYF. In DNA form, the CDR3 reads TGTGCCAGCAGACGTGGACTAGCGGGAGTGGGCCCCTACGAGCAGTACTTC.

The V call is TRBV18, the J call TRBJ1-3, with 9 bases fitting TRBD1. This CDR3 contains 17 residues. V lost 3 bases to trimming and J lost 2 bases; unmatched junction nucleotides: 8. CDR1 is KGHSH and CDR2 is LQKENI in the germline V gene. Here the CDR3 reads CASSPTMGDRAGNTIYF. The CDR3, as DNA: TGTGCCAGCTCACCGACAATGGGGGACAGGGCTGGAAACACCATATATTTT.

The table lists this clone with a count of one. The DNA of the CDR3 is TGTGCCAGCAGCCCCATTGGGGGGGGTCCTGGCGGGGAGCTGTTTTTT. Its protein is CASSPIGGGPGGELFF. V usage is TRBV7-3 and J usage is TRBJ2-2; 7 bases align to TRBD2. The CDR3 spans 16 residues. Trimming cost V 5 bases and J 7 bases; bases outside gene matches: 13. Per the germline V gene, CDR1 is SGHTA and CDR2 is FQGTGA.

The rearrangement uses TRBV5-6 and TRBJ2-7, with TRBD2 as a possible D gene (6 bases). Germline V CDR1 and CDR2: SGHDT, YYEEEE. The CDR3 sequence is 14 residues long. Between the trimmed V and J ends, which lost 0 bases and 3 bases, there was a span of 10 bases. DNA for the CDR3: TGTGCCAGCAGCTTGGCCGGGAGAAACTACGAGCAGTACTTC. This codes for CASSLAGRNYEQYF.

CDR3 residues: CASSEDPGGHQPQHF. In DNA, the CDR3 is TGCGCCAGCAGCGAGGACCCGGGAGGTCATCAGCCCCAGCATTTT. V is TRBV5-1 and J is TRBJ1-5; D uncertain. The CDR3 covers 15 residues. V lost 4 bases and J lost 5, with 16 bases in between. Looked up from germline, CDR1 is SGHRS and CDR2 is YFSETQ.

The chain is built from TRBV6-2 or TRBV6-3 and TRBJ2-1; 13 positions agree with TRBD2. Looked up from germline, CDR1 is MNHEY and CDR2 is SVGEGT. This CDR3 spans 18 amino acids. With V trimmed by 4 bases and J by 0 bases, 6 bases remained unmatched. The DNA of the CDR3 is TGTGCCAGCAGTTCCTCAACTAGCGGGGGGGCCTCCTACAATGAGCAGTTCTTC. Encoded protein: CASSSSTSGGASYNEQFF.

This rearrangement joins TRBV27 to TRBJ2-7; maybe TRBD2 (5 bases). The V end was cut by 5 bases, the J end by 3 bases, with 29 bases between. The CDR3 contains 19 residues. Germline CDR1 MNHEY, CDR2 SMNVEV (reference sequence). The CDR3: CASSRGLGARYSGVYEQYF. In nucleotides, the CDR3 is TGTGCCAGCAGTCGCGGACTGGGAGCGAGATATTCCGGGGTCTACGAGCAGTACTTC.

The rearrangement uses TRBV20-1 and TRBJ2-5; D ambiguous. The CDR3 extends over 11 amino acids. CDR1 and CDR2 (germline): DFQATT, SNEGSKA (reference sequence). Trimming took off 3 bases at V and 3 bases at J, with 5 bases between the two ends. CDR3 in amino acids: CSARPEETQYF. DNA of the CDR3: TGCAGTGCTAGGCCGGAAGAGACCCAGTACTTC.

This chain joins TRBV7-3 and TRBJ2-3, with a tentative D call TRBD1 (6 bases). Germline V gene data show CDR1 as SGHTA and CDR2 as FQGTGA. The V end lost 5 bases, the J end lost 11 bases, and 20 bases lay between the germline ends. There are 14 residues in the CDR3. CDR3 protein: CASSPDSSGLGQYF. CDR3 DNA: TGTGCCAGCAGCCCGGACAGTAGTGGTTTGGGGCAGTATTTT.

CDR3 residues: CASSQDQTSGRREQFF. Here the CDR3 DNA reads TGCGCCAGCAGCCAAGATCAGACTAGCGGGAGACGTGAGCAGTTCTTC. The rearrangement uses TRBV4-3 and TRBJ2-1, with TRBD2 identical over 12 bases. Germline V lookup: CDR1 LGHNA, CDR2 YSLEER. V was pared by 0 bases and J by 9 bases, with 6 bases of the junction left unmatched. The CDR3 extends over 16 amino acids.